Presented here are 22 T cell receptor beta chains from one specimen sequenced in a study of immune evolution from preneoplasia to lung adenocarcinoma. Profiling relied on immunoSEQ multiplex PCR, and the TCRdb table lists in-frame clones only, not all of them. The sample lists several thousand clones, roughly 87% occurring once. Sequences were obtained from FFPE invasive lung adenocarcinoma tissue. These receptor sequences come from a person aged 65 to 85 with invasive lung adenocarcinoma.

The chain has TRBV4-1 and TRBJ2-3, with 7 nucleotides matching TRBD1. V lost 6 bases and J lost 1; bases outside the gene matches: 4. The CDR3 is 14 amino acids. Germline V lookup: CDR1 MGHRA, CDR2 YSYEKL. CDR3 region: CASRYTGGTDTQYF. The CDR3 coding sequence is TGCGCCAGCAGGTATACAGGGGGCACAGATACGCAGTATTTT.

On this clone: Other nucleotide sequences from this sample produce the same CDR3. The genes are TRBV5-8 and TRBJ1-4, with D possibly being TRBD1 (6 bases). Trimming removed 4 bases from V and 7 bases from J, with 14 bases in between. CDR1 SGHTS and CDR2 YDEGEE come from the germline V gene. The CDR3 is 14 residues long. Here the CDR3 reads CASSLRGGGEKLFF. CDR3 DNA sequence: TGTGCCAGCAGCCTCAGGGGTGGCGGTGAAAAACTGTTTTTT.

This clone was detected only once. The chain combines TRBV11-3 with TRBJ1-3, with D tentatively TRBD1 (6 bases). V was shortened by 6 bases and J by 3 bases, with 9 bases between the two germline ends. CDR1 and CDR2 from the germline V gene are SGHNT and YENEEA. This CDR3 has 13 amino acids. This CDR3 reads CASRQDSGNTIYF. CDR3 in DNA: TGTGCCAGCAGGCAGGACAGTGGAAACACCATATATTTT. The entire variable domain, with the rest obtained from reference TRBV11-3 and TRBJ1-3, is as follows: EAGVVQSPRYKIIEKKQPVAFWCNPISGHNTLYWYLQNLGQGPELLIRYENEEAVDDSQLPKDRFSAERLKGVDSTLKIQPAELGDSAVYLCASRQDSGNTIYFGEGSWLTVV.

This chain connects TRBV12-5 to TRBJ2-1; 8 bases are a match to TRBD2. CDR3 length: 14 amino acids. With V trimmed by 3 bases and J by 8 bases, 6 bases remained unmatched. Germline V CDR1 and CDR2: LGHNT, FRNRAP. The chain's CDR3 is CASGFPGGGYEQFF. The CDR3 region has the DNA TGTGCTAGTGGTTTCCCGGGGGGGGGCTATGAGCAGTTCTTC.

This chain uses TRBV9 with TRBJ1-1, with TRBD1 matching over 7 bases. The germline gives CDR1 SGDLS, CDR2 YYNGEE. V trimming: 3 bases; J trimming: 12 bases; junction bases outside the gene matches: 23. The CDR3 has 17 residues. CDR3: CASSAGTVPRTSGATFF. CDR3 DNA sequence: TGTGCCAGCAGCGCCGGGACAGTTCCCCGCACTAGCGGCGCAACTTTCTTT.

The V call is TRBV5-4, the J call TRBJ2-7, with D unresolved. Trimming took off 4 bases at V and 2 bases at J, with 7 bases between the two ends. The CDR3 spans 12 residues. Germline lookup yields CDR1 SGHNT and CDR2 YYREEE (reference sequence). The CDR3 DNA follows: TGTGCCAGCAGCGACGGAACCTACGAGCAGTACTTC. Protein: CASSDGTYEQYF.

The J gene is TRBJ2-7, the V gene TRBV28; maybe TRBD1 (6 bases). There are 14 residues in the CDR3. The ends were cut back, 6 bases at V and 5 bases at J, with 17 bases in the middle. Germline CDR1 is MDHEN and CDR2 is SYDVKM. The CDR3 reads CASSSDSPGDEQYF. DNA for the CDR3: TGTGCCAGCAGCTCGGACAGCCCCGGGGACGAGCAGTACTTC.

The rearrangement uses TRBV4-2 and TRBJ2-3, with D maybe TRBD1 (6 bases). Germline CDR1 LGHNA, CDR2 YNFKEQ. The CDR3 loop spans 16 amino acids. V was clipped by 0 bases and J by 0 bases, with 10 bases between them. The chain's CDR3 is CASSQDLGASTDTQYF. For the CDR3, the DNA is TGTGCCAGCAGCCAAGATCTGGGGGCTAGCACAGATACGCAGTATTTT.

V and J are TRBV7-9 and TRBJ2-2, with no clear D. The ends were cut back, 5 bases at V and 1 base at J, with 8 bases in the middle. CDR3 length equals 14 residues. Per the germline V gene, CDR1 is SEHNR and CDR2 is FQNEAQ (reference sequence). CDR3 sequence reads: CASSPGMNTGELFF. Here the CDR3 DNA reads TGTGCCAGCAGCCCAGGAATGAACACCGGGGAGCTGTTTTTT.

The chain employs TRBV7-6 and TRBJ1-2; D not certain. Germline loops: CDR1 SGHVS, CDR2 FNYEAQ. Trimming removed 1 base at V and 0 bases at J, with 6 bases between. This CDR3 region has 14 residues. In nucleotides, the CDR3 is TGTGCCAGCAGCTTAGGGGGAACTAACTATGGCTACACCTTC. It encodes CASSLGGTNYGYTF. Looking up the rest from reference TRBV7-6 and TRBJ1-2 gives the full variable domain: GAGVSQSPRYKVTKRGQDVALRCDPISGHVSLYWYRQALGQGPEFLTYFNYEAQQDKSGLPNDRFSAERPEGSISTLTIQRTEQRDSAMYRCASSLGGTNYGYTFGSGTRLTVV.

This rearrangement joins TRBV5-4 to TRBJ2-4; 10 nucleotides agree with TRBD1. Trimming at V came to 3 bases and at J to 9 bases, leaving 6 bases not matched to a gene. The CDR3 runs 14 residues. From germline, CDR1 is SGHNT and CDR2 YYREEE (reference sequence). The CDR3 nucleotides are TGTGCCAGCAGCTCGACAGGGGGCGATTCCATTCAGTACTTC. It specifies CASSSTGGDSIQYF.

Written as DNA, the CDR3 is TGTGCCAGCTCACCTGATAATCGGGATGAGCAGTTCTTC. It codes for CASSPDNRDEQFF. The chain combines TRBV18 with TRBJ2-1, with D uncertain. The length of the CDR3 is 13 residues. Germline CDR1 KGHSH, CDR2 LQKENI. Trimming shortened V by 3 bases and J by 8 bases, and 11 bases separated the two germline ends.

The chain combines TRBV13 with TRBJ2-7, with D perhaps matching TRBD2 (6 bases). Germline CDR1 PRHDT, CDR2 FYEKMQ (reference sequence). Trimming removed 3 bases from V and 3 bases from J, with 9 bases in between. The length of the CDR3 is 13 residues. The CDR3 region is CASSFSGLYEQYF. CDR3 DNA: TGTGCCAGCAGCTTTAGCGGACTCTACGAGCAGTACTTC.

The chain uses TRBV2 and TRBJ1-4; D gene ambiguous. V was cut by 4 bases and J by 8 bases, with 11 bases left in between. The V gene's germline CDR1 is SNHLY and CDR2 FYNNEI. The CDR3 totals 13 residues. The CDR3 region is CASSVGYLEKLFF. CDR3 nucleotides: TGTGCCAGCAGTGTAGGATACTTGGAAAAACTGTTTTTT.

This clone was seen only a few times. The chain couples TRBV11-2 to TRBJ1-2; 9 nucleotides match TRBD1. V shed 0 bases, J shed 7 bases, and the junction held 3 bases outside the gene matches. There are 14 residues in the CDR3. Per the germline V gene, CDR1 is SGHAT and CDR2 is FQNNGV. The CDR3 sequence: CASSLDEDRGGYTF. As DNA, the CDR3 is TGTGCCAGCAGCTTAGACGAGGACAGGGGTGGCTACACCTTC.

The J gene is TRBJ1-1, the V gene TRBV4-1; D remains unclear. The V end was cut by 0 bases, the J end by 3 bases, with 8 bases between. Germline CDR1 MGHRA, CDR2 YSYEKL. The CDR3 is 14 amino acids. For the CDR3, the DNA is TGCGCCAGCAGCCAAGAGGGTCCGGACACTGAAGCTTTCTTT. The encoded protein is CASSQEGPDTEAFF.

Only a few counts were recorded for this clone. This chain joins TRBV29-1 and TRBJ2-3, with TRBD2 as a possible D gene (6 bases). V was shortened by 4 bases and J by 1 base, with 15 bases between the two germline ends. Per germline, CDR1 SQVTM and CDR2 ANQGSEA. The CDR3 extends over 15 amino acids. The CDR3: CSVGVSGTGTDTQYF. The CDR3 DNA reads as TGCAGCGTTGGGGTCTCCGGGACTGGCACAGATACGCAGTATTTT.

The chain couples TRBV7-8 to TRBJ2-4; D may be TRBD2 (5 bases). This CDR3 contains 20 residues. Per germline, CDR1 SGHVS and CDR2 FQNEAQ. V was shortened by 1 base and J by 0 bases, with 22 bases between the two germline ends. The CDR3 loop reads CASSLGDPGPLEVAKNIQYF. As DNA, the CDR3 is TGTGCCAGCAGCTTAGGGGATCCGGGCCCCCTGGAGGTAGCCAAAAACATTCAGTACTTC. Combining the CDR3 with reference TRBV7-8 and TRBJ2-4 gives the whole variable domain GAGVSQSPRYKVAKRGQDVALRCDPISGHVSLFWYQQALGQGPEFLTYFQNEAQLDKSGLPSDRFFAERPEGSVSTLKIQRTQQEDSAVYLCASSLGDPGPLEVAKNIQYFGAGTRLSVL.

This chain joins TRBV6-4 and TRBJ1-4, with D perhaps TRBD1 (5 bases). The CDR3 sequence is 16 residues long. V lost 6 bases to trimming and J lost 11 bases, with 25 bases between them. Looked up from germline, CDR1 is MRHNA and CDR2 is SNTAGT. The CDR3 bases are TGTGCCAGCAGGATCCGGGCCCCAGGGCAGGAATGGAAACTGTTTTTT. This codes for CASRIRAPGQEWKLFF.

V is TRBV19 and J is TRBJ2-3; TRBD1 aligns across 11 bases. CDR1 is LNHDA, CDR2 SQIVND, per germline (reference sequence). The CDR3 loop spans 17 amino acids. J lost 3 bases, V lost 4 bases, and 9 bases had no gene match. The CDR3 spells CASSTLGTGGRTDTQYF. The CDR3 bases are TGTGCCAGTAGTACCCTCGGGACAGGGGGGAGGACAGATACGCAGTATTTT.

In its sample, this clone was seen once. J is TRBJ2-7 and V is TRBV2, with 10 bases aligning to TRBD1. The CDR3 is 13 amino acids. J gave up 4 bases and V 5 bases, and 2 bases lay outside the gene matches. The germline V gene encodes CDR1 SNHLY and CDR2 FYNNEI. The CDR3 DNA reads TGTGCCAGCAGTCGGGACAGGGGATACGAGCAGTACTTC. Its protein product is CASSRDRGYEQYF.

The chain couples TRBV11-1 to TRBJ2-2; D remains unclear. V lost 0 bases, J lost 5 bases, and 7 bases lay in between. The CDR3 length is 14 residues. The germline V gene encodes CDR1 SGHAT and CDR2 FQDESV (reference sequence). The CDR3 nucleotides read TGTGCCAGCAGCTTAGCCCCCGGGACCGGGGAGCTGTTTTTT. Protein: CASSLAPGTGELFF.